Listed below are T cell receptor beta chains from one sample, sequenced in a study of lymphopenia after photon versus proton radiotherapy. Clones were read by immunoSEQ multiplex PCR, and TCRdb kept only the in-frame ones, dropping some. The data contain roughly 30,000 clones, roughly 87% of them singletons. The specimen was peripheral blood, collected from a patient treated with proton-based radiotherapy. The receptors originated from a woman in her fifties or sixties with cholangiocarcinoma. Some clones in this sample may be carry-over from other donors' samples. Both conserved end residues are part of each CDR3. Fields, in order: clone size, V gene, J gene, D gene, CDR3 DNA, CDR3 protein. The D gene is left open where the match is weak. Expanded clones get a size class; other rows say once, few or many, or leave the size out.

.	TRBV19	TRBJ1-5	.	TGTGCCAGTAGTCCTTCACAGGGTCGGGGTCAGCCCCAGCATTTT	CASSPSQGRGQPQHF
.	TRBV5-1	TRBJ2-5	TRBD2	TGCGCCAGCAGCTTGGCACCGGGAGGCACCCAGTACTTC	CASSLAPGGTQYF
.	TRBV4-3	TRBJ2-1	TRBD2	TGCGCCAGCAGCCATAGACTAGCGGGAGTCTCCTACAATGAGCAGTTCTTC	CASSHRLAGVSYNEQFF
.	TRBV11-3	TRBJ2-1	.	TGTGCCAGCAGCACCCAGAGTGGCGGGGTGGCCTACAATGAGCAGTTCTTC	CASSTQSGGVAYNEQFF
.	TRBV18	TRBJ2-5	TRBD1	TGTGCCAGCTCACCACTGGGGCACAGGGGGACGGGCGAGACCCAGTACTTC	CASSPLGHRGTGETQYF
.	TRBV6-1	TRBJ1-1	.	TGTGCCAGCAGTGAAAGGGGAGGAAGGACATTCACTGAAGCTTTCTTT	CASSERGGRTFTEAFF
.	TRBV27	TRBJ2-7	.	TGTGCCAGCCGTGAGGGGGGCTACGAGCAGTACTTC	CASREGGYEQYF
.	TRBV5-4	TRBJ2-1	.	TGTGCCAGCAGCTTGGCAGGGAAATCCTACAATGAGCAGTTCTTC	CASSLAGKSYNEQFF
.	TRBV6-6	TRBJ1-6	.	TGTGCCAGCAGCCGGACAGATAATTCACCCCTCCACTTT	CASSRTDNSPLHF
few	TRBV15	TRBJ2-7	TRBD1	TGTGCCACCAGCAGTCGGGACAGAAACTACGAGCAGTACTTC	CATSSRDRNYEQYF
.	TRBV10-1	TRBJ1-1	.	TGCGCCAGCAGTGACAGCCACACTGAAGCTTTCTTT	CASSDSHTEAFF
.	TRBV11-2	TRBJ1-1	.	TGTGCCAGCTCCTGGTCTGGGACCCACACTGAAGCTTTCTTT	CASSWSGTHTEAFF
.	TRBV5-1	TRBJ2-2	TRBD2	TGCGCCAGCAGCTCCGATAGCGGGGCTTACACCGGGGAGCTGTTTTTT	CASSSDSGAYTGELFF
.	TRBV13	TRBJ2-3	TRBD2	TGTGCCAGCAGCTTAGAATTAGCGGGAGGCGCAGATACGCAGTATTTT	CASSLELAGGADTQYF
.	TRBV10-3	TRBJ1-1	TRBD1	TGTGCCATCAGTGAGTCCGGGACAGGGAAATCCGAAGCTTTCTTT	CAISESGTGKSEAFF
medium-sized	TRBV2	TRBJ2-1	.	TGTGCCAGCGGAGAAATGGTATCCTACAATGAGCAGTTCTTC	CASGEMVSYNEQFF
once	TRBV20-1	TRBJ2-1	.	TGCAGTGCTAGTAGAGGGAATGAGCAGTTCTTC	CSASRGNEQFF
.	TRBV25-1	TRBJ1-4	TRBD1	TGTGCCAGCAGTGAGCGGACAGGGGGAAGAGAAAAACTGTTTTTT	CASSERTGGREKLFF
.	TRBV7-8	TRBJ2-1	TRBD2	TGTGCCAGCAGTAATAGCGGGAGCCACTACAATGAGCAGTTCTTC	CASSNSGSHYNEQFF
.	TRBV27	TRBJ1-4	.	TGTGCCAGCAGTTACATCGCAACTAATGAAAAACTGTTTTTT	CASSYIATNEKLFF
.	TRBV19	TRBJ2-7	.	TGTGCCAGTAGGGACGACTACGAGCAGTACTTC	CASRDDYEQYF
.	TRBV6-5	TRBJ2-1	.	TGTGCCAGCATTTCCCCCAGTAGGGCCTTCGAGCAGTTCTTC	CASISPSRAFEQFF
.	TRBV5-6	TRBJ2-5	.	TGTGCCAGCAGCTTTGGCCACCCGGGGGACCAAGAGACCCAGTACTTC	CASSFGHPGDQETQYF
.	TRBV5-4	TRBJ1-1	TRBD1	TGTGCCAGCAGCTTTCGACAGGGTGAGGCTTTCTTT	CASSFRQGEAFF
.	TRBV15	TRBJ2-3	.	TGTGCCACCAGCAGGAGGGCCAGAACAGATACGCAGTATTTT	CATSRRARTDTQYF
.	TRBV18	TRBJ2-5	.	TGTGCCAGCTCCCGAACTTCCCACCAAGAGACCCAGTACTTC	CASSRTSHQETQYF
.	TRBV29-1	TRBJ1-2	TRBD1	TGCAGCGCCGATAACAGGGGGAATACCCATGGCTACACCTTC	CSADNRGNTHGYTF
.	TRBV5-6	TRBJ1-1	.	TGTGCCAGCAGCGGGCAGGTGGGGGGCTCCATGGCTTTCTTT	CASSGQVGGSMAFF
.	TRBV7-2	TRBJ2-7	.	TGTGCCAGCAGCGCGATCCGACTTAGGGGGGCCTACGAGCAGTACTTC	CASSAIRLRGAYEQYF
.	TRBV7-8	TRBJ1-5	.	TGTGCCAGCAGCTTATCGGGAGGCAATCAGCCCCAGCATTTT	CASSLSGGNQPQHF
.	TRBV27	TRBJ1-1	.	TGTGCCAGCAGTTTGTGGGCGGGGGGGAACCCCATGAACACTGAAGCTTTCTTT	CASSLWAGGNPMNTEAFF
once	TRBV5-8	TRBJ2-7	.	TGTGCCAGCAGCCAACTTTCCGGGGAGCAGTACTTC	CASSQLSGEQYF
.	TRBV7-2	TRBJ2-1	TRBD2	TGTGCCAGCAGCATACTAGCGGGAGCGTCCGATGAGCAGTTCTTC	CASSILAGASDEQFF
.	TRBV2	TRBJ1-2	.	TGTGCCACCGAAAGTACAGGGTTTAACTATGGCTACACCTTC	CATESTGFNYGYTF
.	TRBV5-1	TRBJ2-5	TRBD2	TGCGCCAGCAGCCCCGGGGGGGAACCCGGGGAGACCCAGTACTTC	CASSPGGEPGETQYF
.	TRBV14	TRBJ2-3	TRBD1	TGTGCCAGCAGCCAAGACCCGACAGGGGGATGGTGGGATACGCAGTATTTT	CASSQDPTGGWWDTQYF
.	TRBV18	TRBJ1-1	TRBD1	TGTGCCAGCTCACCTCAGGGGGGGGAGAACACTGAAGCTTTCTTT	CASSPQGGENTEAFF
.	TRBV5-1	TRBJ2-2	.	TGCGCCAGCAGCTTTAGTACGAACGTTGGCACCGGGGAGCTGTTTTTT	CASSFSTNVGTGELFF
.	TRBV5-6	TRBJ1-2	.	TGTGCCAGCGGCTTTAACAGGGAGAGCTATGGCTACACCTTC	CASGFNRESYGYTF
.	TRBV7-2	TRBJ2-3	.	TGTGCCAGCAGCTTAGGGCTCTTACCTACAGATACGCAGTATTTT	CASSLGLLPTDTQYF
once	TRBV19	TRBJ1-5	.	TGTGCCAGTAGTCCTCAGAATAGCAATCAGCCCCAGCATTTT	CASSPQNSNQPQHF
.	TRBV5-1	TRBJ2-3	TRBD1	TGCGCCAGCACCCCGGACAGGAGCACAGATACGCAGTATTTT	CASTPDRSTDTQYF
.	TRBV7-6	TRBJ2-7	.	TGTGCCAGCAGCGTAGACCCCTACGAGCAGTACTTC	CASSVDPYEQYF
.	TRBV6-5	TRBJ1-1	.	TGTGCCAGCAGTTACTCGCCAATAAACACTGAAGCTTTCTTT	CASSYSPINTEAFF
.	TRBV29-1	TRBJ1-1	TRBD1	TGCAGCGTTGAAAGGGGGCCTGAAGCTTTCTTT	CSVERGPEAFF
.	TRBV6-6	TRBJ2-7	.	TGTGCCAGCAACCTCCCCGGGGCAACCTACGAGCAGTACTTC	CASNLPGATYEQYF
.	TRBV4-2	TRBJ1-5	.	TGTGCCAGCAGGGACAGATCTTACGGTCAGCCCCAGCATTTT	CASRDRSYGQPQHF